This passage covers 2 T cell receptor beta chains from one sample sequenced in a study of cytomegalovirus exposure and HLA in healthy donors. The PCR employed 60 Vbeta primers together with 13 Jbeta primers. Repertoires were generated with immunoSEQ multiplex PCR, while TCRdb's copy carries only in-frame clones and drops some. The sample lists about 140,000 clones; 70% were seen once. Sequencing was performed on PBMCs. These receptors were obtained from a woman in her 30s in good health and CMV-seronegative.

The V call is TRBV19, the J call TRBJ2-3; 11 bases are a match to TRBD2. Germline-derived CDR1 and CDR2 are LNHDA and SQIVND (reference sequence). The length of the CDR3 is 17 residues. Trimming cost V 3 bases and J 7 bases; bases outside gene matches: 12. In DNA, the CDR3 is TGTGCCAGTAGTATTTATGCACTAGCGGGAGTAATAAATACGCAGTATTTT. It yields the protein CASSIYALAGVINTQYF.

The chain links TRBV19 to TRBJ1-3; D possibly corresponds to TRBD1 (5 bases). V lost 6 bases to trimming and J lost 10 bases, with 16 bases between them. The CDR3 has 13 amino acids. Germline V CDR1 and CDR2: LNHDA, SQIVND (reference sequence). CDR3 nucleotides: TGTGCCAGTAGCCCTGGAGGGGTCCGGACCATATATTTT. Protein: CASSPGGVRTIYF.